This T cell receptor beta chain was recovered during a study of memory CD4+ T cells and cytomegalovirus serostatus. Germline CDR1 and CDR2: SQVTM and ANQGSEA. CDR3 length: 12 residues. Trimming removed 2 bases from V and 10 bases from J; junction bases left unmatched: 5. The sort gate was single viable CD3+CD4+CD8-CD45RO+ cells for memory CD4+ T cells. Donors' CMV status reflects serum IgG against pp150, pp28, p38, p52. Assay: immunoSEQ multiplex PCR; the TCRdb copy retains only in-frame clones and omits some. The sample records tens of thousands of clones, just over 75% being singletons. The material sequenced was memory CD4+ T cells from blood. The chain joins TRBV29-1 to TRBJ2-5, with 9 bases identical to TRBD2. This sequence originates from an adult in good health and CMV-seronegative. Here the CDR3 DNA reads TGCAGCGTTGAACTAGCGGGAAATCTCCAGTACTTC. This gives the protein CSVELAGNLQYF. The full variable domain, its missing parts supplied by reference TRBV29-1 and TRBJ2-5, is SAVISQKPSRDICQRGTSLTIQCQVDSQVTMMFWYRQQPGQSLTLIATANQGSEATYESGFVIDKFPISRPNLTFSTLTVSNMSPEDSSIYLCSVELAGNLQYFGPGTRLLVL.